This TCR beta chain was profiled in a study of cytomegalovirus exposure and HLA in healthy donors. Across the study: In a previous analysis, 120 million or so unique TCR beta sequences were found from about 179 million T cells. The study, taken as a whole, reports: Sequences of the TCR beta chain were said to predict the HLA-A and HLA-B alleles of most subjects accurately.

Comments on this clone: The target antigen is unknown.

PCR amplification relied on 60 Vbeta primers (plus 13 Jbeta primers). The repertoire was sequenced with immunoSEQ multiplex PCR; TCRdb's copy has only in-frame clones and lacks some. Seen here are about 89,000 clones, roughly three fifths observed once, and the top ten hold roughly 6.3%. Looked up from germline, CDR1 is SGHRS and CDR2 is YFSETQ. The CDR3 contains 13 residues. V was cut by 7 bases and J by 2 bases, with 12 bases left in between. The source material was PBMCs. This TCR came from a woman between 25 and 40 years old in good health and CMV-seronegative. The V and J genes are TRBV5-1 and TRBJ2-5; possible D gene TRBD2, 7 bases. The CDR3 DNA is TGCGCCAGCGGGGGGGCCCTTCAAGAGACCCAGTACTTC. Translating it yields CASGGALQETQYF.